The 21 T cell receptor beta chains presented below share a single source sample, sequenced in a study of T cell responses to AZD1222 COVID-19 vaccine. Assay: immunoSEQ multiplex PCR; the TCRdb copy retains only in-frame clones and omits some. Of roughly 70,000 clones listed, about 85% are singletons. The sample consisted of peripheral blood, taken 28 days after the second AZD1222 dose. The receptor set was obtained from an adult who received the AZD1222 COVID-19 vaccine.

The chain recombines TRBV18 with TRBJ2-5, with D possibly being TRBD1 or TRBD2 (6 bases each). The germline CDR1 and CDR2 sequences are KGHSH and LQKENI. The CDR3 contains 15 residues. Trimming took off 1 base at V and 2 bases at J, with 11 bases between the two ends. DNA for the CDR3: TGTGCCAGCTCACCACGGCGGGACACACAAGAGACCCAGTACTTC. This encodes CASSPRRDTQETQYF.

This clone occurred a few times. The chain uses TRBV10-3 and TRBJ1-5, with unresolved D. Germline CDR1 ENHRY, CDR2 SYGVKD. The CDR3 is 15 residues long. The germline V and J ends were trimmed by 2 bases and 0 bases, with 8 bases remaining between them. This CDR3 reads CAISEGRNSNQPQHF. CDR3 sequence (DNA): TGTGCCATCAGTGAGGGACGGAATAGCAATCAGCCCCAGCATTTT.

The rearrangement joins TRBV19 to TRBJ2-3, with 8 nucleotides matching TRBD1. CDR3 size: 12 residues. J lost 5 bases, V lost 10 bases, and 5 bases had no gene match. CDR1 and CDR2 from the germline V gene are LNHDA and SQIVND (reference sequence). In DNA form, the CDR3 reads TGTGCCACCGGACAGGGAAAAGATACGCAGTATTTT. It translates to CATGQGKDTQYF.

J is TRBJ2-1 and V is TRBV19; no clear D gene. Germline CDR1 LNHDA, CDR2 SQIVND (reference sequence). V was clipped by 6 bases and J by 0 bases, with 12 bases between them. The CDR3 covers 15 residues. This chain's CDR3 is CASRDRLSSYNEQFF. The CDR3 DNA reads TGTGCCAGTAGAGATCGTCTGAGCTCCTACAATGAGCAGTTCTTC.

This rearrangement joins TRBV11-2 to TRBJ2-2, with D unresolved. The germline gives CDR1 SGHAT, CDR2 FQNNGV. The V end lost 5 bases, the J end lost 6 bases, and 13 bases lay between the germline ends. The CDR3 sequence is 14 residues long. The DNA of the CDR3 is TGTGCCAGCAGCCCCTGGGGATCGGCCGGGGAGCTGTTTTTT. Translated: CASSPWGSAGELFF.

The chain is built from TRBV5-1 and TRBJ2-7; TRBD2 might be the D (5 bases). V was clipped by 6 bases and J by 0 bases, with 13 bases between them. Germline-derived CDR1 and CDR2 are SGHRS and YFSETQ. This CDR3 comprises 14 residues. CDR3 sequence (DNA): TGCGCCAGCACCCAGGACTCCACCTCCTACGAGCAGTACTTC. Protein sequence: CASTQDSTSYEQYF.

The chain combines TRBV7-3 with TRBJ1-1, with TRBD1 matching 9 bases. J was trimmed by 7 bases and V by 0 bases; bases with no gene match: 9. This CDR3 has 16 amino acids. CDR1 SGHTA and CDR2 FQGTGA come from the germline V gene. CDR3 in DNA: TGTGCCAGCAGCTTAACGCACAGGGGGCGAAAAGATGAAGCTTTCTTT. Translating gives CASSLTHRGRKDEAFF.

The rearrangement uses TRBV12-3 or TRBV12-4 and TRBJ2-7, with D possibly matching TRBD2 (5 bases). Trimming stripped 2 bases from V and 6 bases from J, with 8 bases between. This CDR3 is 12 amino acids long. The CDR3 DNA reads TGTGCCAGCAGTTTAATTCGGGGCGAGCAGTACTTC. This sequence encodes CASSLIRGEQYF.

V and J are TRBV12-3 or TRBV12-4 and TRBJ1-2; no firm D call. The CDR3 sequence is 13 residues long. V was cut by 3 bases and J by 4 bases, with 9 bases left in between. CDR3 protein: CASSFGMGYGYTF. CDR3 sequence (DNA): TGTGCCAGCAGTTTCGGGATGGGCTATGGCTACACCTTC.

V and J are TRBV29-1 and TRBJ2-4; no firm D call. In germline, CDR1 is SQVTM, CDR2 ANQGSEA. The CDR3 has 15 residues. Deletions cut 0 bases from V and 3 bases from J, with 12 bases between. The CDR3 is CSVEDSQLVKNIQYF. The CDR3 region has the DNA TGCAGCGTTGAAGATTCACAGTTGGTCAAAAACATTCAGTACTTC.

This chain links TRBV3-1 (or the pseudogene TRBV3-2) with TRBJ1-2; D gene ambiguous. The CDR3 consists of 11 residues. V lost 4 bases, J lost 4 bases, and 4 bases lay in between. Germline V gene sequence: CDR1 LGHDT, CDR2 YNNKEL (reference sequence). CDR3 loop: CASSRSYGYTF. In DNA form, the CDR3 reads TGTGCCAGCAGCCGGTCCTATGGCTACACCTTC.

J is TRBJ2-1 and V is TRBV27; TRBD2 matches at 14 bases. V shed 4 bases and J 7 bases; nucleotides not matched to a gene: 6. CDR1 and CDR2 (germline): MNHEY, SMNVEV (reference sequence). The CDR3 consists of 16 residues. CDR3 nucleotides: TGTGCCAGCAGTTCCACCGGGACTAGCGGGAGAAATGAGCAGTTCTTC. Its protein product is CASSSTGTSGRNEQFF.

DNA of the CDR3: TGTGCCAGCAGTATGGGAGGGGGCCTGAATCAGCCCCAGCATTTT. The encoded protein is CASSMGGGLNQPQHF. The chain couples TRBV2 to TRBJ1-5; 7 bases are shared with TRBD1. The CDR3 runs 15 residues. CDR1 is SNHLY and CDR2 is FYNNEI in the germline V gene. V dropped 5 bases and J dropped 4; count of bases not matched to a gene: 8.

V gene TRBV5-1 combines with J gene TRBJ1-2; a weak D match, TRBD1 (5 bases). The length of the CDR3 is 14 residues. The V end lost 4 bases, the J end lost 4 bases, and 14 bases lay between the germline ends. Germline loops: CDR1 SGHRS, CDR2 YFSETQ. CDR3 sequence (DNA): TGCGCCAGCAGCCAAGGACAAGATGTCTATGGCTACACCTTC. Its protein product is CASSQGQDVYGYTF.

The V and J genes are TRBV9 and TRBJ2-1; D is ambiguous. V lost 0 bases, J lost 5 bases, and 6 bases lay in between. Germline assignment: CDR1 SGDLS and CDR2 YYNGEE. This CDR3 has 13 residues. In DNA, the CDR3 is TGTGCCAGCAGCGTAGAGGACCACAATGAGCAGTTCTTC. Translated: CASSVEDHNEQFF. Looking up the rest from reference TRBV9 and TRBJ2-1 gives the full variable domain: DSGVTQTPKHLITATGQRVTLRCSPRSGDLSVYWYQQSLDQGLQFLIQYYNGEERAKGNILERFSAQQFPDLHSELNLSSLELGDSALYFCASSVEDHNEQFFGPGTRLTVL.

The sample holds one count of this clone. V and J are TRBV18 and TRBJ1-1, with TRBD1 matching over 7 bases. V was clipped by 5 bases and J by 1 base; unmatched bases: 7. This CDR3 comprises 15 residues. Germline V gives CDR1 KGHSH, CDR2 LQKENI. The CDR3, as DNA: TGTGCCAGCTCAGGACCGGAGGGGGCGAACACTGAAGCTTTCTTT. Amino acid sequence: CASSGPEGANTEAFF.

J is TRBJ1-3 and V is TRBV2, with D perhaps TRBD1 (5 bases). This CDR3 comprises 14 residues. Deletions cut 4 bases from V and 3 bases from J, with 10 bases between. The germline gives CDR1 SNHLY, CDR2 FYNNEI. CDR3 region: CASSGGFYGNTIYF. The CDR3 bases are TGTGCCAGCAGTGGGGGGTTTTATGGAAACACCATATATTTT.

This rearrangement joins TRBV6-2 or TRBV6-3 to TRBJ1-2; D might be TRBD1 (5 bases). The CDR3 is made up of 15 amino acids. Per germline, CDR1 MNHEY and CDR2 SVGEGT. The V end lost 0 bases, the J end lost 4 bases, and 12 bases lay between the germline ends. The CDR3 DNA reads TGTGCCAGCAGTTACTCGAATAGGGGTTCCTATGGCTACACCTTC. Encoded protein: CASSYSNRGSYGYTF.

The V gene is TRBV18, the J gene TRBJ2-5, with D uncertain. The CDR3 is 13 amino acids. V was trimmed by 3 bases and J by 1 base, leaving 6 bases between them. CDR1 is KGHSH, CDR2 LQKENI, per germline. The CDR3 DNA reads as TGTGCCAGCTCACCTGTGATCCAAGAGACCCAGTACTTC. This sequence encodes CASSPVIQETQYF.

The table lists this clone with a few counts. The chain combines TRBV7-9 with TRBJ2-2, with 7 bases fitting TRBD1. V trimming: 5 bases; J trimming: 4 bases; junction bases outside the gene matches: 1. CDR3 size: 13 residues. Germline assignment: CDR1 SEHNR and CDR2 FQNEAQ (reference sequence). CDR3 in amino acids: CASSGTVTGELFF. Here the CDR3 DNA reads TGTGCCAGCAGCGGGACAGTCACCGGGGAGCTGTTTTTT.

The chain combines TRBV11-2 with TRBJ2-3, with a possible D match to TRBD2 (7 bases). The germline V gene encodes CDR1 SGHAT and CDR2 FQNNGV. The CDR3 is 15 amino acids. The germline V and J ends were trimmed by 4 bases and 4 bases, with 15 bases remaining between them. The CDR3, as DNA: TGTGCCAGCAGCTCGGAGGGAGGGGGGGCAGATACGCAGTATTTT. It translates to CASSSEGGGADTQYF. The full variable domain, completed using reference TRBV11-2 and TRBJ2-3, is EAGVAQSPRYKIIEKRQSVAFWCNPISGHATLYWYQQILGQGPKLLIQFQNNGVVDDSQLPKDRFSAERLKGVDSTLKIQPAKLEDSAVYLCASSSEGGGADTQYFGPGTRLTVL.